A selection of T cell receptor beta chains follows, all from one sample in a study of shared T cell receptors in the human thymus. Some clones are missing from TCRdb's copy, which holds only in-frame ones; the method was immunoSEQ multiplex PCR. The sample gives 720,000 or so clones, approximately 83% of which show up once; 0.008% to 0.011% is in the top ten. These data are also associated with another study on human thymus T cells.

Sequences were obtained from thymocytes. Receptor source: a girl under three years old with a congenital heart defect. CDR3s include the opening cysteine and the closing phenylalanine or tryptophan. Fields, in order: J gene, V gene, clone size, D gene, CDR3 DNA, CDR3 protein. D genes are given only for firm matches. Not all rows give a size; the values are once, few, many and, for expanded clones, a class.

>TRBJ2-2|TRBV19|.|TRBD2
TGTGCCAGTATTTGGCGGGGGGAACACACCGGGGAGCTGTTTTTT
CASIWRGEHTGELFF
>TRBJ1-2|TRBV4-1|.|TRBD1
TGCGCCAGCAGCCAAGAGGTGGACAGGGGGCGCCGGTGCTTC
CASSQEVDRGRRCF
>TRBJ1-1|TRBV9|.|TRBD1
TGTGCCAGCAGCGTAGCGGACAGGGGGTTCTCCACTGAAGCTTTCTTT
CASSVADRGFSTEAFF
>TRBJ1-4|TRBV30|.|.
TGTGCCTGGTTCCCGAGGGGGGGGGCAAATGAAAAACTGTTTTTT
CAWFPRGGANEKLFF
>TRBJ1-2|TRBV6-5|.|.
TGTGCCAGCAGTTACGGTGGGTCGGGGAGCGGCTATGGCTACACCTTC
CASSYGGSGSGYGYTF
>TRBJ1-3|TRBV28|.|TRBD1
TGTGCCAGCAGCACCTGGGACAGGGATCTCGGAAACACCATATATTTT
CASSTWDRDLGNTIYF
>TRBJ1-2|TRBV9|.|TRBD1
TGTGCCAGCAGCCTCTCTTCCCCGGGACAGCCTAACTATGGCTACACCTTC
CASSLSSPGQPNYGYTF
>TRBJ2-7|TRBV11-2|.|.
TGTGCCAGCACCTTATTCGGGGGAATCCCCTACGAGCAGTACTTC
CASTLFGGIPYEQYF
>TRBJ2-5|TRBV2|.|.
TGTGCCAGCAGTGACCACCTTCCTACACCGCACAGGCAGCCACAAGAGACCCAGTACTTC
CASSDHLPTPHRQPQETQYF
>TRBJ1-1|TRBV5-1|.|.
TGCGCCAGCAGCTTCGCCCCTGGGGCATTACAGAACACTGAAGCTTTCTTT
CASSFAPGALQNTEAFF
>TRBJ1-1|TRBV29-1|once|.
TGCAGCGTTGAAGGGCGGCTGAACACTGAAGCTTTCTTT
CSVEGRLNTEAFF
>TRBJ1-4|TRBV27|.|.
TGTGCCAGCAGTTTCTGGAGGGCTGAAAAACTGTTTTTT
CASSFWRAEKLFF
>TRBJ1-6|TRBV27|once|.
TGTGCAACTGGGGAGGGGGGCTCGGGGAATTCACCCCTCCACTTT
CATGEGGSGNSPLHF
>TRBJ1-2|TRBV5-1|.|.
TGCGCCAGCAGCTGGGCAGGGCCTAACGTCCCGGGCTACACCTTC
CASSWAGPNVPGYTF
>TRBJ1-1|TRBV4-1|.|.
TGCGCCAGCAGCCAAATATCCGACAGGTCAGGCACTGAAGCTTTCTTT
CASSQISDRSGTEAFF
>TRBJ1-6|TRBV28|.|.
TGTGCCAGCAGCAGAATTAATTCACCCCTCCACTTT
CASSRINSPLHF
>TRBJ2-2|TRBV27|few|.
TGTGCCAGCAGTTTTGGGGGGGGCCAAGACACCGGGGAGCTGTTTTTT
CASSFGGGQDTGELFF
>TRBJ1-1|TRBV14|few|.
TGTGCCAGCAGCCAATTACAGGAGGAAGCTTTCTTT
CASSQLQEEAFF
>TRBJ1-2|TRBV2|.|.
TGTGCCAGCAGTGAAGATTTGACTTATGGCTACACCTTC
CASSEDLTYGYTF
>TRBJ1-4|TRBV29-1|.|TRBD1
TGCAGCGTTGAGGGACAGGGAGAGGAAAAACTGTTTTTT
CSVEGQGEEKLFF
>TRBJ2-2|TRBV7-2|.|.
TGTGCCAGCAGCTTCTTTCCTCACCCCCGGGACACCGGGGAGCTGTTTTTT
CASSFFPHPRDTGELFF
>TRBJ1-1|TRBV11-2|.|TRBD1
TGTGCCAGCAGCTCCCCCGGGACAGGGGATAACACTGAAGCTTTCTTT
CASSSPGTGDNTEAFF
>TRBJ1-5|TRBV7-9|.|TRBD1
TGTGCCAGCAGCACAGGGGGGACAGGGCAAGACAATCAGCCCCAGCATTTT
CASSTGGTGQDNQPQHF
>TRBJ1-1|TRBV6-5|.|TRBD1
TGTGCCAGCAGTTGGGACAGGTCTTTTGTAAGTGGAGCTTTCTTT
CASSWDRSFVSGAFF
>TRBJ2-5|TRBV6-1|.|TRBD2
TGTGCCAGCAAGCGGGGGCGAAGGGAGACCCAGTACTTC
CASKRGRRETQYF
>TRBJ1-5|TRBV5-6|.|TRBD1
TGTGCCAGCAGCTTTGGGACAGGGAGCCAGCCCCAGCATTTT
CASSFGTGSQPQHF
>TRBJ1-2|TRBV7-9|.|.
TGTGCCACCAGGAATCGCCTCGAGGGCTACACCTTC
CATRNRLEGYTF
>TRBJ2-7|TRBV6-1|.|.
TGTGCCAGCAGCCCAGGGGTCGAGCAGTACTTC
CASSPGVEQYF
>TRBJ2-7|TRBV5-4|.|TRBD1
TGTGCCAGCAGCGTGGGGACAGGGGGCAGGGAGCAGTACTTC
CASSVGTGGREQYF
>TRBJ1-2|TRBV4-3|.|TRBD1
TGCGCCAGCAGCCACTACAGGGGTAACTATGGCTACACCTTC
CASSHYRGNYGYTF
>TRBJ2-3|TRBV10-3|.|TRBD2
TGTGCCAGTACCCGGACTAGCTTAGGAGATACGCAGTATTTT
CASTRTSLGDTQYF